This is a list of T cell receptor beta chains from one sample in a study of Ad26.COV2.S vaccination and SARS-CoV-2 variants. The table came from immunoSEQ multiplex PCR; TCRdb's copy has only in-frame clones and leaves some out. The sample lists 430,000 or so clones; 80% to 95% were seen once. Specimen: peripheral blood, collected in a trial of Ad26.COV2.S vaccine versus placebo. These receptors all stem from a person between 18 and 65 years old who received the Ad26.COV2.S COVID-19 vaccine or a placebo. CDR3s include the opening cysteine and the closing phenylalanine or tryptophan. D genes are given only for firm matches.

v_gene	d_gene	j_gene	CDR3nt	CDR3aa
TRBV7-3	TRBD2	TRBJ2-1	TGTGCCAGCAGCTTAGCGGGAGGGCCCTACAATGAGCAGTTCTTC	CASSLAGGPYNEQFF
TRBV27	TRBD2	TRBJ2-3	TGTGCCAGCAGTCCCCAACTAGCGTTTACTAGCACAGATACGCAGTATTTT	CASSPQLAFTSTDTQYF
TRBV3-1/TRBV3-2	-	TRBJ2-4	TGTGCCAGCAGCCAAGCCGACTTAAACATTCAGTACTTC	CASSQADLNIQYF
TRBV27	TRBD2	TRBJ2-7	TGTGCCAGCAGTCAACTAGCGATTCAGAGCTCCTACGAGCAGTACTTC	CASSQLAIQSSYEQYF
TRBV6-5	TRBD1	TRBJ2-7	TGTGCCAGCAGTACTCCAGGGGGATCCTACGAGCAGTACTTC	CASSTPGGSYEQYF
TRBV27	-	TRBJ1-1	TGTGCCAGCAGTCTTGGTATGAACACTGAAGCTTTCTTT	CASSLGMNTEAFF
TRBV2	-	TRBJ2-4	TGTGCCAGCAGTGAAGTTACGCTCGGACTAGCCAAAAACATTCAGTACTTC	CASSEVTLGLAKNIQYF
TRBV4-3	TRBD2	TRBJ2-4	TGCGCCAGCAGCCAAGCTGTAGCGGGAGTGGTAGCCAAAAACATTCAGTACTTC	CASSQAVAGVVAKNIQYF
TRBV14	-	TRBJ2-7	TGTGCCAGCAGTTGGGTGACGGGGGTCTACGAGCAGTACTTC	CASSWVTGVYEQYF
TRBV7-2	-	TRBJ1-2	TGTGCCAGCAGCCCTAGCTGGACAGCCTATGGCTACACCTTC	CASSPSWTAYGYTF
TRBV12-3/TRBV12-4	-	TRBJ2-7	TGTGCCAGCAGTTTAACCCCGGACTACGAGCAGTACTTC	CASSLTPDYEQYF